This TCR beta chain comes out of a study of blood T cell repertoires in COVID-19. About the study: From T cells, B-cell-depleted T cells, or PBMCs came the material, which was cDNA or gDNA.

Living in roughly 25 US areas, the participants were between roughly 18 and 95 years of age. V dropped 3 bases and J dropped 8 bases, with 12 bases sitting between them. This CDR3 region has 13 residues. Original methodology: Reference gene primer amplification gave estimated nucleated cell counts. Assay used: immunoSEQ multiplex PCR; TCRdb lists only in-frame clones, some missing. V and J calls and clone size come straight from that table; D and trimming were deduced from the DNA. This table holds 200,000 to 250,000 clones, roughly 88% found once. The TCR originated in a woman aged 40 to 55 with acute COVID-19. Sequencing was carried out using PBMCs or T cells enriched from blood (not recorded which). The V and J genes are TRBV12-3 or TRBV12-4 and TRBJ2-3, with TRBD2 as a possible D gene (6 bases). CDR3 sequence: CASSLGGRSTQYF. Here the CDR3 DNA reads TGTGCCAGCAGTTTGGGAGGAAGGTCTACGCAGTATTTT.